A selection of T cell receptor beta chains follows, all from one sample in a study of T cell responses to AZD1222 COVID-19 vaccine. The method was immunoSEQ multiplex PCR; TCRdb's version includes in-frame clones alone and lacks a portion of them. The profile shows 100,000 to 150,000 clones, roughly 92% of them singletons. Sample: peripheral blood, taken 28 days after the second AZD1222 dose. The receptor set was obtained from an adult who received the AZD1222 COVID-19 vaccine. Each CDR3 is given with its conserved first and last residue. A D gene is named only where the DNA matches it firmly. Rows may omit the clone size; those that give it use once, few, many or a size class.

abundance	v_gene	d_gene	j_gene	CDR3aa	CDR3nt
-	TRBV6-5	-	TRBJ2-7	CASVDNYEQYF	TGTGCCAGCGTGGACAACTACGAGCAGTACTTC
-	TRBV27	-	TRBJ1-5	CASSLGVDQPQHF	TGTGCCAGCAGTTTAGGAGTGGATCAGCCCCAGCATTTT
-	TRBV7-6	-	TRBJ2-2	CASSLGAVANTGELFF	TGTGCCAGCAGCTTAGGAGCAGTAGCGAACACCGGGGAGCTGTTTTTT
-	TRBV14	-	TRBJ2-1	CASSLHNEQFF	TGTGCCAGCAGCCTCCATAATGAGCAGTTCTTC
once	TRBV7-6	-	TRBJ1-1	CASSFGRLNTEAFF	TGTGCCAGCAGCTTCGGGCGCTTGAACACTGAAGCTTTCTTT
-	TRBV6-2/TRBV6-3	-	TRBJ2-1	CASSYSSGAFYNEQFF	TGTGCCAGCAGTTACTCTAGCGGTGCCTTCTACAATGAGCAGTTCTTC
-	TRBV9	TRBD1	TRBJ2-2	CASSPRGRDTGELFF	TGTGCCAGCAGCCCTAGGGGGCGGGACACCGGGGAGCTGTTTTTT
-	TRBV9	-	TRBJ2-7	CASSKAGTLSYEQYF	TGTGCCAGCAGCAAAGCCGGGACCCTCTCCTACGAGCAGTACTTC
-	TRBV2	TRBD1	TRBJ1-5	CASSRQGASQPQHF	TGTGCCAGCAGTCGACAGGGAGCAAGTCAGCCCCAGCATTTT
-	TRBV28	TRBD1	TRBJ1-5	CASSRTGGKYQPQHF	TGTGCCAGCAGTCGGACAGGGGGCAAATATCAGCCCCAGCATTTT